The T cell receptor (beta chain) described here comes from a study of blood T cell repertoires in COVID-19. Repertoires were generated with immunoSEQ multiplex PCR, while TCRdb's copy carries only in-frame clones and drops some. This sample has 200,000 to 300,000 clones, with about 89% found just once. With 0 bases removed from V and 3 bases from J, the gap between germline ends came to 6 bases. This CDR3 is 13 amino acids long. The germline V gene has CDR1 LNHNV and CDR2 YYDKDF (reference sequence). In terms of age and location, participants ranged from roughly 18 to 95 years and lived in about two dozen US areas. In Cohort 3, a recovered donor had either two negative PCRs, clearance, or symptom resolution.

This receptor was obtained from a woman aged 25 to 39 who had recovered from COVID-19. This chain uses TRBV15 with TRBJ2-7; D is uncertain. Sequencing was carried out using PBMCs or T cells enriched from blood (not recorded which). In DNA, the CDR3 is TGTGCCACCAGCAGAGACTATTACTACGAGCAGTACTTC. It codes for CATSRDYYYEQYF.